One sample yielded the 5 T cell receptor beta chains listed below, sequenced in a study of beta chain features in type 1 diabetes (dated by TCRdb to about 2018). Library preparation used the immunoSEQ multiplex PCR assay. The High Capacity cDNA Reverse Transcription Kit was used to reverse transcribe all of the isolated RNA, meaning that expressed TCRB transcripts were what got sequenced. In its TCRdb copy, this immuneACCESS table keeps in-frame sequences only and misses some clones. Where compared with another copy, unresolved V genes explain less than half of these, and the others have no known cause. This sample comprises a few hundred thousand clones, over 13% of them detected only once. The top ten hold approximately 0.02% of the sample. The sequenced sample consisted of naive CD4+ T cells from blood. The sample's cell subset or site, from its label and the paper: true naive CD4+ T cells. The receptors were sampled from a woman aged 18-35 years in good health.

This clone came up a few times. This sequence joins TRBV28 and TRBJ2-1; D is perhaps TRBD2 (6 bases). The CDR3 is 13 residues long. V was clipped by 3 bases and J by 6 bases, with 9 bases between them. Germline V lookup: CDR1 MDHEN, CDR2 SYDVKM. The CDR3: CASSFRAGNEQFF. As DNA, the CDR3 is TGTGCCAGCAGTTTTCGAGCGGGCAATGAGCAGTTCTTC. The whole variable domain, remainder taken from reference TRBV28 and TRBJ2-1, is DVKVTQSSRYLVKRTGEKVFLECVQDMDHENMFWYRQDPGLGLRLIYFSYDVKMKEKGDIPEGYSVSREKKERFSLILESASTNQTSMYLCASSFRAGNEQFFGPGTRLTVL.

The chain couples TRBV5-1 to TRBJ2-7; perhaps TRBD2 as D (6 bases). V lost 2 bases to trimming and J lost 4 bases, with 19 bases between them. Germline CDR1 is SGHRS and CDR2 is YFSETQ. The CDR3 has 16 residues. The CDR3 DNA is TGCGCCAGCAGCTTACTTCCCGGGACGGGGGTTTACGAGCAGTACTTC. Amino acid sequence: CASSLLPGTGVYEQYF.

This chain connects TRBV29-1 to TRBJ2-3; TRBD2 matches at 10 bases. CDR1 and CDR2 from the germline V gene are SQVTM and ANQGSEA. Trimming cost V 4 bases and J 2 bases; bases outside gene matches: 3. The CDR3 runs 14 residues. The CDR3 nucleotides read TGCAGCGTTGGGGGGACTAGCGCCACAGATACGCAGTATTTT. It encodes CSVGGTSATDTQYF.

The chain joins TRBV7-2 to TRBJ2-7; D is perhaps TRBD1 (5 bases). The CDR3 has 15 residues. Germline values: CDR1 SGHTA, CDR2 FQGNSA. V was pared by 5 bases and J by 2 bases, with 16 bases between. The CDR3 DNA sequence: TGTGCCAGCAGCGAGATCGGCAGGGTGGCCTACGAGCAGTACTTC. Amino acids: CASSEIGRVAYEQYF.

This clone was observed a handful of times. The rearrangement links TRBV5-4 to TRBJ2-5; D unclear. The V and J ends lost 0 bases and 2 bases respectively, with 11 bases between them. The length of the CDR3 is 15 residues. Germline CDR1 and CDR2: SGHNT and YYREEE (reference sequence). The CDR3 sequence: CASSLGRSEQETQYF. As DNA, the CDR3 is TGTGCCAGCAGCTTGGGTCGCAGCGAACAAGAGACCCAGTACTTC. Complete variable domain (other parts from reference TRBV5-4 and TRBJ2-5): ETGVTQSPTHLIKTRGQQVTLRCSSQSGHNTVSWYQQALGQGPQFIFQYYREEENGRGNFPPRFSGLQFPNYSSELNVNALELDDSALYLCASSLGRSEQETQYFGPGTRLLVL.